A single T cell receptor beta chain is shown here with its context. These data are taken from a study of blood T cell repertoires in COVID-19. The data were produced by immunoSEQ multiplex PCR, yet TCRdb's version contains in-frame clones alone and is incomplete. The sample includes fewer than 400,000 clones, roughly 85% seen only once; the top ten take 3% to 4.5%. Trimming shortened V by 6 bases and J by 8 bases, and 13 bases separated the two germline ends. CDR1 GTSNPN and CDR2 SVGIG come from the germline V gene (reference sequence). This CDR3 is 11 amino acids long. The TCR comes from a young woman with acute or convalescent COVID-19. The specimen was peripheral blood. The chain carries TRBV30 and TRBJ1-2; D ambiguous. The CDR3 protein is CACPTPLGYTF. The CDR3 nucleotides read TGTGCCTGCCCAACACCCTTGGGCTACACCTTC.